One and the same sample provided the 21 T cell receptor beta chains below, sequenced in a study of blood T cell repertoires in COVID-19. The method was immunoSEQ multiplex PCR; TCRdb's version includes in-frame clones alone and lacks a portion of them. The sample gives about 140,000 clones, roughly 80% of which show up once; less than 5% is in the top ten. The specimen sequenced was peripheral blood. These receptors were collected from a woman older than 75 with acute or convalescent COVID-19.

The chain carries TRBV7-2 and TRBJ1-2; 11 bases fit TRBD1. CDR1 and CDR2 (germline): SGHTA, FQGNSA. Trimming removed 5 bases from V and 7 bases from J; junction bases left unmatched: 6. The CDR3 covers 14 residues. The CDR3 protein is CASSVDRGRGGYTF. CDR3 DNA sequence: TGTGCCAGCAGCGTGGACAGGGGGCGGGGTGGCTACACCTTC.

The V and J genes are TRBV7-2 and TRBJ2-7; 10 bases line up with TRBD2. CDR1 SGHTA and CDR2 FQGNSA come from the germline V gene. This CDR3 region has 15 residues. V dropped 0 bases and J dropped 6; count of bases not matched to a gene: 5. The CDR3 nucleotides are TGTGCCAGCAGCTTAGCCCTAGCGGGGGCGACCGAGCAGTACTTC. Protein sequence: CASSLALAGATEQYF.

V and J are TRBV28 and TRBJ1-4; unclear D gene. The CDR3 is made up of 15 amino acids. Deletions cut 5 bases from V and 4 bases from J, with 14 bases between. Germline CDR1 reads MDHEN; CDR2 reads SYDVKM. The CDR3 loop is CASSIPGSINEKLFF. The CDR3 nucleotides are TGTGCCAGCAGTATACCAGGCTCCATTAATGAAAAACTGTTTTTT.

This clone came up a few times. The chain has TRBV3-1 (or the pseudogene TRBV3-2) and TRBJ1-6; D gene ambiguous. Trimming left V 5 bases short and J 6 bases short, with 11 bases between. The CDR3 is made up of 14 amino acids. In germline, CDR1 is LGHDT, CDR2 YNNKEL (reference sequence). Here the CDR3 DNA reads TGTGCCAGCAGCGATCTTGGCAGTAATTCACCCCTCCACTTT. Its translation: CASSDLGSNSPLHF.

V is TRBV19 and J is TRBJ1-5; D call uncertain. V lost 5 bases and J 5 bases, leaving 7 bases between the germline ends. The CDR3 length is 12 residues. Germline-derived CDR1 and CDR2 are LNHDA and SQIVND (reference sequence). CDR3 residues: CASSLTDQPQHF. CDR3 sequence (DNA): TGTGCCAGTAGTCTCACAGATCAGCCCCAGCATTTT.

This clone was seen a handful of times. The chain couples TRBV3-1 (or the pseudogene TRBV3-2) to TRBJ2-7, with D hard to call. CDR1 is LGHDT, CDR2 YNNKEL, per germline (reference sequence). This CDR3 contains 17 residues. V was cut by 0 bases and J by 0 bases, with 15 bases left in between. In DNA form, the CDR3 reads TGTGCCAGCAGCCAAGACCTGGCTAGTCCGAGCTCCTACGAGCAGTACTTC. Its protein is CASSQDLASPSSYEQYF.

The rearrangement uses TRBV5-5 and TRBJ2-5, with TRBD1 as a possible D gene (5 bases). The CDR3 loop spans 15 amino acids. CDR1 and CDR2 (germline): SGHKS, YYEKEE (reference sequence). V was pared by 2 bases and J by 5 bases, with 16 bases between. The CDR3 DNA reads TGTGCCAGCAGCTTTTCCCCTCAGGGTGGCGAGACCCAGTACTTC. Its protein is CASSFSPQGGETQYF.

The table lists this clone with a few counts. The junction does not match germline at one end; this may be a read error. V is TRBV7-9 and J is TRBJ2-7, with D possibly being TRBD2 (6 bases). The CDR3 spans 13 residues. Germline CDR1 reads SEHNR; CDR2 reads FQNEAQ (reference sequence). CDR3 sequence reads: CASSFQEEGPRNF. The CDR3 DNA reads as TGTGCCAGCAGCTTTCAAGAGGAGGGGCCCCGGAACTTC.

This chain uses TRBV19 with TRBJ2-3, with a weak D call TRBD1 (5 bases). This CDR3 is 13 amino acids long. Germline values: CDR1 LNHDA, CDR2 SQIVND (reference sequence). Deletions cut 6 bases from V and 6 bases from J, with 13 bases between. In DNA form, the CDR3 reads TGTGCCAGTAGGCCGACAGCCTTGGATACGCAGTATTTT. Protein: CASRPTALDTQYF.

The sample holds a few counts of this clone. Other nucleotide sequences from this sample produce the same CDR3. The chain has TRBV24-1 and TRBJ2-5, with D tentatively TRBD2 (6 bases). The CDR3 totals 13 residues. V was shortened by 7 bases and J by 3 bases, with 11 bases between the two germline ends. The germline V gene has CDR1 KGHDR and CDR2 SFDVKD. CDR3 DNA sequence: TGTGCCACCAGGGACCCTAGCGAAGAGACCCAGTACTTC. Its protein is CATRDPSEETQYF.

The chain carries TRBV5-8 and TRBJ1-1; 11 bases are a match to TRBD1. Germline V gene data show CDR1 as SGHTS and CDR2 as YDEGEE. Losses at the gene ends were 4 bases for V and 5 bases for J; bases not matched to a gene: 4. The CDR3 sequence is 14 residues long. This CDR3 reads CASSLGQGVTEAFF. The CDR3 DNA reads TGTGCCAGCAGCCTGGGACAGGGGGTAACTGAAGCTTTCTTT. The whole variable domain, remainder taken from reference TRBV5-8 and TRBJ1-1, is EAGVTQSPTHLIKTRGQQATLRCSPISGHTSVYWYQQALGLGLQFLLWYDEGEERNRGNFPPRFSGRQFPNYSSELNVNALELEDSALYLCASSLGQGVTEAFFGQGTRLTVV.

This chain uses TRBV3-1 (or the pseudogene TRBV3-2) with TRBJ2-1; possibly TRBD1 for D (6 bases). Germline-derived CDR1 and CDR2 are LGHDT and YNNKEL (reference sequence). The CDR3 is made up of 15 amino acids. Trimming removed 4 bases at V and 5 bases at J, with 15 bases between. CDR3 coding DNA: TGTGCCAGCAGCCGAGGTTGGACAGCAGACAATGAGCAGTTCTTC. This codes for CASSRGWTADNEQFF.

V usage is TRBV19 and J usage is TRBJ2-2; no firm D call. Germline CDR1 is LNHDA and CDR2 is SQIVND (reference sequence). V dropped 6 bases and J dropped 2 bases, with 16 bases sitting between them. The CDR3 is made up of 16 amino acids. CDR3 loop: CASRFSGWSNTGELFF. The CDR3 coding sequence is TGTGCCAGTAGGTTCTCAGGCTGGTCCAACACCGGGGAGCTGTTTTTT.

V and J are TRBV7-2 and TRBJ1-2, with D unclear. Germline assignment: CDR1 SGHTA and CDR2 FQGNSA. The CDR3 extends over 14 amino acids. Trimming cost V 1 base and J 2 bases, with 8 bases left between them. CDR3 region: CASSLVTRNYGYTF. DNA of the CDR3: TGTGCCAGCAGCTTAGTAACCAGGAACTATGGCTACACCTTC.

This clone occurred once. V is TRBV19 and J is TRBJ1-1; D call uncertain. The CDR3 is 11 amino acids. Germline assignment: CDR1 LNHDA and CDR2 SQIVND (reference sequence). The germline V and J ends were trimmed by 8 bases and 11 bases, with 15 bases remaining between them. In DNA form, the CDR3 reads TGTGCCAGTTGTACCGGGGTTAGGGCTTTCTTT. The encoded protein is CASCTGVRAFF.

The chain has TRBV27 and TRBJ2-1; D gene ambiguous. The CDR3 runs to 12 residues. The V end was cut by 2 bases, the J end by 9 bases, with 8 bases between. In germline, CDR1 is MNHEY, CDR2 SMNVEV (reference sequence). This chain's CDR3 is CASSLNSGEQFF. CDR3 nucleotide sequence: TGTGCCAGCAGTTTAAATTCCGGTGAGCAGTTCTTC.

The chain recombines TRBV19 with TRBJ1-5, with 12 bases that match TRBD1. The V gene end was trimmed by 0 bases and the J gene end by 2 bases; junction bases not matched to a gene: 8. This CDR3 comprises 19 residues. Looked up from germline, CDR1 is LNHDA and CDR2 is SQIVND (reference sequence). Here the CDR3 reads CASSIEGGQGARGNQPQHF. As DNA, the CDR3 is TGTGCCAGTAGTATAGAGGGGGGACAGGGGGCGCGAGGCAATCAGCCCCAGCATTTT.

V and J are TRBV6-5 and TRBJ1-6; TRBD1 matches 7 bases. Germline V gene lookup returns CDR1 MNHEY and CDR2 SVGAGI. This CDR3 contains 14 residues. The trim removed 6 bases at V and 9 bases at J, leaving 8 bases unmatched. CDR3 DNA: TGTGCCAGCAGGGCTACTACAGGGGCTTCACCCCTCCACTTT. Translation: CASRATTGASPLHF.

The chain is built from TRBV24-1 and TRBJ2-3; D may be TRBD1 (8 bases). The germline V gene has CDR1 KGHDR and CDR2 SFDVKD. Trimming cost V 6 bases and J 4 bases, with 19 bases left between them. This CDR3 is 16 amino acids long. The CDR3 DNA follows: TGTGCCACCAGTATCCCAACAGGGGGGGTAGCAGATACGCAGTATTTT. The encoded protein is CATSIPTGGVADTQYF.

DNA of the CDR3: TGTGCCAGCGGCGGACAGGGCGAAAATGAAAAACTGTTTTTT. Its protein is CASGGQGENEKLFF. This chain joins TRBV18 and TRBJ1-4; 8 bases line up with TRBD1. Trimming removed 8 bases from V and 5 bases from J; junction bases left unmatched: 7. This CDR3 contains 14 residues. CDR1 and CDR2 (germline): KGHSH, LQKENI.

The chain uses TRBV6-6 and TRBJ1-2; D gene unclear. The ends were cut back, 0 bases at V and 2 bases at J, with 13 bases in the middle. CDR3 length: 16 amino acids. Germline CDR1 MNHNY, CDR2 SVGAGI (reference sequence). The CDR3 coding sequence is TGTGCCAGCAGTTACTCGAGAGACATCTTAAACTATGGCTACACCTTC. It translates to CASSYSRDILNYGYTF.